This T cell receptor beta chain derives from a study of molecular identifiers for immune sequencing clone quantification. Study-wide findings and caveats: Under 1% of molecules in naive cells, but over 97% of effector molecules, belonged to clones above 20 RNA copies.

Trimming took 7 bases from V and 2 from J, leaving 21 bases between them. Germline V gene sequence: CDR1 LNHDA, CDR2 SQIVND (reference sequence). The CDR3 runs 16 residues. This clonotype occurred a few times. Its antigen is not known. In preparing bulk TCR libraries, previously described methods and listed TCR primers were used. MiXCR, applied by TCRdb to the PCR reads, yields one record per CDR3 protein. The table records more than 60,000 distinct CDR3 sequences, around 17% of them present only once. Input material: naive CD8+ T cells from blood, with Jurkat cell RNA spiked in. The sample's subset: FACS-sorted CD8+CD4-CCR7+CD45RA+ naive T cells. This chain joins TRBV19 and TRBJ2-7, with D possibly being TRBD2 (6 bases). The receptor's source is a human donor in good health. Some libraries in this study had Jurkat cell RNA spiked in. CDR3 amino acids: CASKFEHGLPTYEQYF. CDR3 DNA sequence: TGTGCCAGTAAATTCGAACACGGACTACCAACCTACGAGCAGTACTTC.